Below are 26 T cell receptor beta chains sequenced from a single sample in a study of T cell responses to AZD1222 COVID-19 vaccine. Repertoires were generated with immunoSEQ multiplex PCR, while TCRdb's copy carries only in-frame clones and drops some. Among about 150,000 clones, roughly 90% were seen once, and the ten largest hold about 1.5%. The sequenced sample was peripheral blood, obtained on day 0 of AZD1222 vaccination. These receptors all stem from an adult in good health.

This chain's CDR3 is CASGSGVDYGYTF. The CDR3 DNA sequence: TGTGCCAGCGGATCAGGAGTCGACTATGGCTACACCTTC. The V gene is TRBV6-5, the J gene TRBJ1-2; D is ambiguous. There are 13 residues in the CDR3. Germline V lookup: CDR1 MNHEY, CDR2 SVGAGI. V lost 8 bases and J lost 3, with 13 bases in between.

The chain has TRBV4-3 and TRBJ2-1; D possibly corresponds to TRBD2 (6 bases). Germline-derived CDR1 and CDR2 are LGHNA and YSLEER. Trimming took 0 bases from V and 2 from J, leaving 11 bases between them. CDR3 length equals 16 residues. CDR3 residues: CASSQDPGVAYNEQFF. CDR3 sequence (DNA): TGCGCCAGCAGCCAAGATCCGGGGGTGGCCTACAATGAGCAGTTCTTC.

This chain uses TRBV6-2 or TRBV6-3 with TRBJ2-7; D gene ambiguous. Germline V gene sequence: CDR1 MNHEY, CDR2 SVGEGT. This CDR3 contains 13 residues. The V and J ends lost 2 bases and 7 bases respectively, with 12 bases between them. The CDR3 bases are TGTGCCAGCAGTTACCTGGAGAATTGGGAGCAGTACTTC. Translated, it gives CASSYLENWEQYF.

This sequence joins TRBV1 and TRBJ2-3. TRBV1 is assigned pseudogene status. This CDR3 spans 18 amino acids. The CDR3 reads CTSSQLRDPTTIGDTQYF. The CDR3 DNA reads TGCACCAGCAGCCAACTCCGGGACCCGACCACCATTGGGGATACGCAGTATTTT.

This clone was observed once. V and J are TRBV27 and TRBJ2-7, with 11 bases matching TRBD1. The germline V gene encodes CDR1 MNHEY and CDR2 SMNVEV (reference sequence). The CDR3 totals 15 residues. Unmatched junction bases numbered 3, after V lost 5 bases and J lost 0 bases. CDR3 nucleotide sequence: TGTGCCAGCAGTCTAGGACAGGGGGCCTCCTACGAGCAGTACTTC. Amino acids: CASSLGQGASYEQYF.

The gene calls are TRBV20-1 and TRBJ1-1; D is unresolved. Trimming removed 5 bases at V and 1 base at J, with 5 bases between. This CDR3 spans 11 amino acids. Germline V gives CDR1 DFQATT, CDR2 SNEGSKA (reference sequence). The CDR3 loop reads CSASGNTEAFF. The CDR3 region has the DNA TGCAGTGCTTCGGGGAACACTGAAGCTTTCTTT.

The J gene is TRBJ1-1, the V gene TRBV2, with D tentatively TRBD1 (5 bases). Between the trimmed V and J ends, which lost 3 bases and 4 bases, there was a span of 9 bases. CDR1 is SNHLY and CDR2 is FYNNEI in the germline V gene. The CDR3 is made up of 13 amino acids. The CDR3 region is CASSDWDFTEAFF. In DNA, the CDR3 is TGTGCCAGCAGTGATTGGGACTTCACTGAAGCTTTCTTT.

The J gene is TRBJ1-1, the V gene TRBV27, with 7 bases that match TRBD1. The V gene end was trimmed by 6 bases and the J gene end by 0 bases; junction bases not matched to a gene: 10. CDR1 is MNHEY and CDR2 is SMNVEV in the germline V gene (reference sequence). The CDR3 has 16 residues. The chain's CDR3 is CASRSGRGAMNTEAFF. For the CDR3, the DNA is TGTGCCAGCAGGTCGGGCAGGGGGGCCATGAACACTGAAGCTTTCTTT.

The rearrangement uses TRBV10-1 and TRBJ2-2; D is ambiguous. Trimming left V 4 bases short and J 2 bases short, with 8 bases between. CDR1 and CDR2 (germline): WNHNN, SYGVQD (reference sequence). The CDR3 has 14 residues. The CDR3 nucleotides are TGCGCCAGCAGTGTTGACACAAACACCGGGGAGCTGTTTTTT. As protein: CASSVDTNTGELFF.

This clone appeared a single time. J is TRBJ2-3 and V is TRBV6-6, with D maybe TRBD2 (6 bases). Germline V gives CDR1 MNHNY, CDR2 SVGAGI (reference sequence). The CDR3 loop spans 17 amino acids. V lost 5 bases and J lost 0, with 18 bases in between. Written as DNA, the CDR3 is TGTGCCAGCAGTCCCCTAGAGAGAGGGACTAGCACAGATACGCAGTATTTT. Translating it yields CASSPLERGTSTDTQYF.

The chain uses TRBV6-1 and TRBJ1-5, with 7 bases lining up with TRBD1. This CDR3 contains 15 residues. CDR1 is MNHNS and CDR2 is SASEGT in the germline V gene. Trimming cost V 1 base and J 7 bases; bases outside gene matches: 7. This chain's CDR3 is CASSEGQGGYQPQHF. The CDR3 DNA follows: TGTGCCAGCAGTGAAGGACAGGGAGGTTACCAGCCCCAGCATTTT.

This rearrangement joins TRBV28 to TRBJ2-5, with 7 bases that match TRBD2. The V segment lost 3 bases and the J segment 2 bases; nucleotides outside the gene matches: 9. Per the germline V gene, CDR1 is MDHEN and CDR2 is SYDVKM. The CDR3 sequence is 16 residues long. CDR3 coding DNA: TGTGCCAGCAGTTTCTTGCGGGAGTGGGGGCAAGAGACCCAGTACTTC. Translated: CASSFLREWGQETQYF.

The chain is built from TRBV9 and TRBJ2-3, with 7 positions matching TRBD2. The CDR3 is 15 residues long. The J segment lost 5 bases and the V segment lost 4 bases, leaving 10 bases of the junction unmatched. Germline V gene data show CDR1 as SGDLS and CDR2 as YYNGEE. CDR3 sequence reads: CASSPRGRAVDTQYF. CDR3 nucleotides: TGTGCCAGCAGCCCTCGTGGGAGGGCGGTAGATACGCAGTATTTT.

The chain is built from TRBV27 and TRBJ2-2; possibly TRBD1 or TRBD2 for D (5 bases each). Per germline, CDR1 MNHEY and CDR2 SMNVEV (reference sequence). The CDR3 sequence is 14 residues long. The V end lost 5 bases, the J end lost 5 bases, and 12 bases lay between the germline ends. CDR3 coding DNA: TGTGCCAGCAGTACCGGGACGACGACCGGGGAGCTGTTTTTT. This sequence encodes CASSTGTTTGELFF.

In this sample, this clone turned up a few times. The chain recombines TRBV19 with TRBJ2-2; the D gene could be TRBD1 or TRBD2 (5 bases each). V was trimmed by 4 bases and J by 6 bases, leaving 6 bases between them. CDR1 is LNHDA, CDR2 SQIVND, per germline (reference sequence). This CDR3 has 12 residues. Written as DNA, the CDR3 is TGTGCCAGTAGTAGAGGGGCCGGGGAGCTGTTTTTT. Its protein is CASSRGAGELFF.

The rearrangement links TRBV11-3 to TRBJ1-3; TRBD1 might be the D (5 bases). Trimming shortened V by 5 bases and J by 2 bases, and 19 bases separated the two germline ends. The CDR3 is made up of 17 amino acids. Germline V gene lookup returns CDR1 SGHNT and CDR2 YENEEA. CDR3: CASSQRDFQPAGNTIYF. CDR3 coding DNA: TGTGCCAGCAGCCAACGGGACTTTCAACCCGCTGGAAACACCATATATTTT.

The rearrangement links TRBV19 to TRBJ1-5, with 7 nucleotides matching TRBD1. The CDR3 sequence is 13 residues long. Germline V lookup: CDR1 LNHDA, CDR2 SQIVND (reference sequence). Unmatched junction bases numbered 10, after V lost 4 bases and J lost 13 bases. The CDR3 loop reads CASSRSWDSPQHF. In DNA, the CDR3 is TGTGCCAGTAGTAGGTCGTGGGACAGCCCTCAGCATTTT.

This clone appeared a single time. The chain joins TRBV12-3 or TRBV12-4 to TRBJ1-2; D unresolved. V was pared by 6 bases and J by 1 base, with 9 bases between. The CDR3 has 13 residues. The CDR3, as DNA: TGTGCCAGCAGCAGATCGCGTAACTATGGCTACACCTTC. Protein product: CASSRSRNYGYTF.

The rearrangement links TRBV18 to TRBJ2-7; D gene uncertain. The germline CDR1 and CDR2 sequences are KGHSH and LQKENI. V lost 3 bases to trimming and J lost 5 bases, with 14 bases between them. This CDR3 contains 14 residues. The CDR3 protein is CASSPAGQPNEQYF. The DNA of the CDR3 is TGTGCCAGCTCACCGGCAGGTCAGCCTAACGAGCAGTACTTC.

This chain connects TRBV11-3 to TRBJ1-2; perhaps TRBD1 as D (5 bases). The CDR3 extends over 17 amino acids. Trimming left V 1 base short and J 0 bases short, with 15 bases between. From germline, CDR1 is SGHNT and CDR2 YENEEA. In DNA, the CDR3 is TGTGCCAGCAGCTTAGGACCTGGGGCAGAAGCTAACTATGGCTACACCTTC. Translated, it gives CASSLGPGAEANYGYTF.

The genes are TRBV6-5 and TRBJ1-1; 7 bases are shared with TRBD1. The CDR3 totals 12 residues. With V trimmed by 5 bases and J by 8 bases, 5 bases remained unmatched. Germline V gives CDR1 MNHEY, CDR2 SVGAGI. CDR3 residues: CASSNRGPEAFF. CDR3 nucleotide sequence: TGTGCCAGCAGTAACAGGGGTCCCGAAGCTTTCTTT.

The V call is TRBV4-3, the J call TRBJ1-1, with D unclear. CDR3 size: 15 residues. V was cut by 1 base and J by 3 bases, with 12 bases left in between. Germline loops: CDR1 LGHNA, CDR2 YSLEER. Here the CDR3 reads CASSQVMQADTEAFF. The CDR3, as DNA: TGCGCCAGCAGCCAAGTGATGCAAGCTGACACTGAAGCTTTCTTT.

V usage is TRBV6-2 or TRBV6-3 and J usage is TRBJ1-1; D call uncertain. The CDR3 is 13 amino acids. Germline CDR1 and CDR2: MNHEY and SVGEGT. Trimming stripped 0 bases from V and 11 bases from J, with 13 bases between. The CDR3: CASSYSKGTWAFF. In DNA form, the CDR3 reads TGTGCCAGCAGTTACTCTAAGGGTACGTGGGCTTTCTTT.

J is TRBJ2-1 and V is TRBV6-5; tentative D call: TRBD1 (5 bases). Germline-derived CDR1 and CDR2 are MNHEY and SVGAGI. The CDR3 has 15 residues. Trimming stripped 4 bases from V and 0 bases from J, with 10 bases between. In DNA, the CDR3 is TGTGCCAGCAGTTTAGACAGAAACTCCTACAATGAGCAGTTCTTC. Amino acid sequence: CASSLDRNSYNEQFF.

The chain recombines TRBV19 with TRBJ1-5; D call uncertain. Trimming shortened V by 9 bases and J by 3 bases, and 12 bases separated the two germline ends. Germline V lookup: CDR1 LNHDA, CDR2 SQIVND (reference sequence). This CDR3 is built from 13 residues. CDR3 residues: CASREGPNQPQHF. For the CDR3, the DNA is TGTGCCAGCCGGGAGGGTCCCAATCAGCCCCAGCATTTT.

V usage is TRBV3-1 (or the pseudogene TRBV3-2) and J usage is TRBJ1-1; D might be TRBD1 (6 bases). CDR1 and CDR2 from the germline V gene are LGHDT and YNNKEL (reference sequence). This CDR3 contains 14 residues. The V end was cut by 4 bases, the J end by 6 bases, with 15 bases between. The CDR3 DNA sequence: TGTGCCAGCAGCCCTAAAGGGGGTAACGCTGAAGCTTTCTTT. Amino acids: CASSPKGGNAEAFF.